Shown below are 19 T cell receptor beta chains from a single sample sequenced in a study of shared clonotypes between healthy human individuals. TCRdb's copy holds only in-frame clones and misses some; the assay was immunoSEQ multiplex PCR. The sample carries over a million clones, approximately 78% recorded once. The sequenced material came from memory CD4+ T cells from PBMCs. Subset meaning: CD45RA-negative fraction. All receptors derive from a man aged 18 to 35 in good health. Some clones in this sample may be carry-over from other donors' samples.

The CDR3 nucleotides read TGTGCCAGCAGCTCACACCCGGGACGTCGGGACTATGGCTACACCTTC. Translated, it gives CASSSHPGRRDYGYTF. The chain joins TRBV7-2 to TRBJ1-2; D is possibly TRBD1 (5 bases). The germline V gene encodes CDR1 SGHTA and CDR2 FQGNSA. Trimming left V 4 bases short and J 3 bases short, with 18 bases between. This CDR3 is 16 amino acids long.

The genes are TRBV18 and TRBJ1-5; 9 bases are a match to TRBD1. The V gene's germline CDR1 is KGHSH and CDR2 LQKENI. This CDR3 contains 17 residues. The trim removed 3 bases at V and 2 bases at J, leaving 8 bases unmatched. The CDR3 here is CASSPRGQGGGNQPQHF. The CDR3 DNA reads TGTGCCAGCTCACCGCGGGGACAGGGAGGGGGCAATCAGCCCCAGCATTTT.

The CDR3 nucleotides read TGTGCCAGTAGTCCCCGGACAGGACGCCTGGAGACCCAGTACTTC. Translated, it gives CASSPRTGRLETQYF. The chain carries TRBV19 and TRBJ2-5, with TRBD1 matching 7 bases. From germline, CDR1 is LNHDA and CDR2 SQIVND (reference sequence). The CDR3 spans 15 residues. With V trimmed by 5 bases and J by 5 bases, 11 bases remained unmatched.

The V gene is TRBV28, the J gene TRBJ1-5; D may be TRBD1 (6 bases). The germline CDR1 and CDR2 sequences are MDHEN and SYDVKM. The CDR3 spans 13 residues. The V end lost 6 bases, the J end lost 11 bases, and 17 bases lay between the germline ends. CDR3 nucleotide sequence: TGTGCCAGCAGCAGACAGGACGAAGGGGCCCAGCATTTT. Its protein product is CASSRQDEGAQHF.

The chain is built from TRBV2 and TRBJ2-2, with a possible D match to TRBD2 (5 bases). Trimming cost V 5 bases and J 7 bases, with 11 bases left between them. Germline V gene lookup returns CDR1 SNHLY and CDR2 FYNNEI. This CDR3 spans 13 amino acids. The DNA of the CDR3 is TGTGCCAGCAGTTTACGGGGATTCGGGGAGCTGTTTTTT. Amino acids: CASSLRGFGELFF.

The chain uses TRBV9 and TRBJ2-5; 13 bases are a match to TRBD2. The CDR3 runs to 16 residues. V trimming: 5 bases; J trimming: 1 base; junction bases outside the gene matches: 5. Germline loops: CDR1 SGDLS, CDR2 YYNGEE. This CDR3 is CASSQGLAGVQETQYF. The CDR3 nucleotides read TGTGCCAGCAGTCAAGGACTAGCGGGGGTCCAAGAGACCCAGTACTTC. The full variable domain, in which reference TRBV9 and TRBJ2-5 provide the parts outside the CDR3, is DSGVTQTPKHLITATGQRVTLRCSPRSGDLSVYWYQQSLDQGLQFLIQYYNGEERAKGNILERFSAQQFPDLHSELNLSSLELGDSALYFCASSQGLAGVQETQYFGPGTRLLVL.

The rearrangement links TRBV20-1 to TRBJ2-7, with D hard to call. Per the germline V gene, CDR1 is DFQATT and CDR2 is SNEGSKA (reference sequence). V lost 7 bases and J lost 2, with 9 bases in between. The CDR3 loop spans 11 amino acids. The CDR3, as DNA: TGCAGTGTACTGGGGACCTACGAGCAGTACTTC. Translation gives CSVLGTYEQYF.

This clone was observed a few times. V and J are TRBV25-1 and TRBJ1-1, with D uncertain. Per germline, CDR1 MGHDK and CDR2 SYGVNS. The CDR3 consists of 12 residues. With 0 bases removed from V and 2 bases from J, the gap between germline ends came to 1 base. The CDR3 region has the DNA TGTGCCAGCAGTGAATACAACACTGAAGCTTTCTTT. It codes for CASSEYNTEAFF.

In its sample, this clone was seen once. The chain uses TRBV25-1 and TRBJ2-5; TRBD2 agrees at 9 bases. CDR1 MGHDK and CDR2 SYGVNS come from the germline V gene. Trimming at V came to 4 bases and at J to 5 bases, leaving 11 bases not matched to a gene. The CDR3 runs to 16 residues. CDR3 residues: CASSVRGRAEEETQYF. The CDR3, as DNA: TGTGCCAGCAGTGTCCGCGGGAGGGCCGAGGAGGAGACCCAGTACTTC.

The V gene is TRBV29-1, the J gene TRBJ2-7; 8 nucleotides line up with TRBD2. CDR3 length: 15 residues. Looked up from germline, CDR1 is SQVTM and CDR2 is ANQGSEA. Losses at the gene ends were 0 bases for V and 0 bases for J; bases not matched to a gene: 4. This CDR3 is CSVEDVGTSSYEQYF. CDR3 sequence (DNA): TGCAGCGTTGAAGATGTCGGGACTAGCTCCTACGAGCAGTACTTC.

The CDR3 nucleotides are TGTGCCAGCAGCTTGAAGGGGGGGAGCCCCTACAATGAGCAGTTCTTC. Protein product: CASSLKGGSPYNEQFF. V is TRBV11-2 and J is TRBJ2-1; D is possibly TRBD2 (7 bases). From germline, CDR1 is SGHAT and CDR2 FQNNGV. V gave up 3 bases and J gave up 2 bases, with 14 bases separating them. The CDR3 runs 16 residues. Based on the CDR3 plus reference TRBV11-2 and TRBJ2-1, the full variable domain is EAGVAQSPRYKIIEKRQSVAFWCNPISGHATLYWYQQILGQGPKLLIQFQNNGVVDDSQLPKDRFSAERLKGVDSTLKIQPAKLEDSAVYLCASSLKGGSPYNEQFFGPGTRLTVL.

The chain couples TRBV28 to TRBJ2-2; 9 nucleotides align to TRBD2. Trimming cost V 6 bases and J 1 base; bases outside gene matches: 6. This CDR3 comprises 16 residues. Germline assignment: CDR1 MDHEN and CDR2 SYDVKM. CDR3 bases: TGTGCCAGCAGCCGAAGAGCGGGGGGGAACACCGGGGAGCTGTTTTTT. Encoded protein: CASSRRAGGNTGELFF.

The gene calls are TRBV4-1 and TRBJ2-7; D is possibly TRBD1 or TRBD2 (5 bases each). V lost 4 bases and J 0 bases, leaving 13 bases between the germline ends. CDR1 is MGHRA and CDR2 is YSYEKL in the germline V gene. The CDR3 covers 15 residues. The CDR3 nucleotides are TGCGCCAGCAGCCGCCTGGGACGGAGCTCCTACGAGCAGTACTTC. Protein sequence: CASSRLGRSSYEQYF.

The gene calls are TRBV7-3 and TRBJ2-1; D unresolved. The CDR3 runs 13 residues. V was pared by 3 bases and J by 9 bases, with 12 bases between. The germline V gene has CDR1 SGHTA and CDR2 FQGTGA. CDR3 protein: CASSLTQPGEQFF. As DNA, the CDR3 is TGTGCCAGCAGCTTGACACAGCCAGGTGAGCAGTTCTTC. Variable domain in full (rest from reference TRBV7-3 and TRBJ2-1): GAGVSQTPSNKVTEKGKYVELRCDPISGHTALYWYRQSLGQGPEFLIYFQGTGAADDSGLPNDRFFAVRPEGSVSTLKIQRTERGDSAVYLCASSLTQPGEQFFGPGTRLTVL.

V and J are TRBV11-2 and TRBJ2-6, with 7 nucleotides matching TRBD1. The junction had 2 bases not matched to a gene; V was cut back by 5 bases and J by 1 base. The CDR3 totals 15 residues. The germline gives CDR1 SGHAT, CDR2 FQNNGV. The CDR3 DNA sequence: TGTGCCAGCAGCGACAGGGTTTCTGGGGCCAACGTCCTGACTTTC. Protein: CASSDRVSGANVLTF. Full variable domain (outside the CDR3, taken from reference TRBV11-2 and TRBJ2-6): EAGVAQSPRYKIIEKRQSVAFWCNPISGHATLYWYQQILGQGPKLLIQFQNNGVVDDSQLPKDRFSAERLKGVDSTLKIQPAKLEDSAVYLCASSDRVSGANVLTFGAGSRLTVL.

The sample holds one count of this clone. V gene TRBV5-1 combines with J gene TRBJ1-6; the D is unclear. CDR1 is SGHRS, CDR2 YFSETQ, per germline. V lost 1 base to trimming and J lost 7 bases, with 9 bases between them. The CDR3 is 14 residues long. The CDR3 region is CASSLKGGNSPLHF. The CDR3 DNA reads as TGCGCCAGCAGCTTGAAGGGTGGCAATTCACCCCTCCACTTT.

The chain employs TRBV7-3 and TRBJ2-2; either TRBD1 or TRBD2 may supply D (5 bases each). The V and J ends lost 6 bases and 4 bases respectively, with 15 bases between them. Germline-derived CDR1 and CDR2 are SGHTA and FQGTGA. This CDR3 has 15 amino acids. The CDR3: CASRSMGVSTGELFF. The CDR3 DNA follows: TGTGCCAGCAGGAGTATGGGGGTTTCCACCGGGGAGCTGTTTTTT.

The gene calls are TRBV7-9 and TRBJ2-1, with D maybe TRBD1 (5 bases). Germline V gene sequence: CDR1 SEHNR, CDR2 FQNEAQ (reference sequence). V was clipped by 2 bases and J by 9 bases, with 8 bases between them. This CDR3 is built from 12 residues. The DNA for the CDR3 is TGTGCCAGCAGCTTACAGGGTTTTGAGCAGTTCTTC. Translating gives CASSLQGFEQFF.

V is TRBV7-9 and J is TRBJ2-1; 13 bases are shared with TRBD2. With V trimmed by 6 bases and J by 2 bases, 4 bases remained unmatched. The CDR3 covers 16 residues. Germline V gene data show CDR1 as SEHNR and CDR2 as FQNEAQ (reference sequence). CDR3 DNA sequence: TGTGCCAGCAGGCGACTAGCGGGAGGTACCTACAATGAGCAGTTCTTC. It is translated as CASRRLAGGTYNEQFF.